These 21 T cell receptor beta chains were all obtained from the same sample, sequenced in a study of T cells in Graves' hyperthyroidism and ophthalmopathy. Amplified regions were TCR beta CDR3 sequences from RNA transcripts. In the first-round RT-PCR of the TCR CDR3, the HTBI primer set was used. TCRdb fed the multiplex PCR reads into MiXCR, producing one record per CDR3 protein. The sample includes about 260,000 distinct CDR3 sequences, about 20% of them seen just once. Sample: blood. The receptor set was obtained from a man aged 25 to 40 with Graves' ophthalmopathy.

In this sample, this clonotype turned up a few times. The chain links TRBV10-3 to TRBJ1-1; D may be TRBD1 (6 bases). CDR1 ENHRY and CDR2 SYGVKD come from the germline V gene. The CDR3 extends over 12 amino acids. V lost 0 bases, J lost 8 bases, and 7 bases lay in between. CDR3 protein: CAISESGAEAFF. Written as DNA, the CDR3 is TGTGCCATCAGTGAGTCGGGGGCCGAAGCTTTCTTT.

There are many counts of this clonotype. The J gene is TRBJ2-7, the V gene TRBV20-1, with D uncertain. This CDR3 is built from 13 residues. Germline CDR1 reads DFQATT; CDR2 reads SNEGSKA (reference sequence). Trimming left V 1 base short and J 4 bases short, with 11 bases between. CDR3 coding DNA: TGCAGTGCTAGAGTAGGCTATTCATACGAGCAGTACTTC. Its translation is CSARVGYSYEQYF.

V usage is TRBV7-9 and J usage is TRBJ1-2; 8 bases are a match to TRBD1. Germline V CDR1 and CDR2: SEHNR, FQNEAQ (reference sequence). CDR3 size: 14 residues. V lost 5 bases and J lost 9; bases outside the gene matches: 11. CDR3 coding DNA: TGTGCCAGCAGCGCCAGGGGGCGAGATGTGAGCTACACCTTC. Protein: CASSARGRDVSYTF.

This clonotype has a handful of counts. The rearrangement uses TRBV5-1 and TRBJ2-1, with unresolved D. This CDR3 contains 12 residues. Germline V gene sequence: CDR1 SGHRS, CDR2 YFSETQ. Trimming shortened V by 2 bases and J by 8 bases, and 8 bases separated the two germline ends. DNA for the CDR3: TGCGCCAGCAGCTTACCTCCTCATGAGCAGTTCTTC. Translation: CASSLPPHEQFF.

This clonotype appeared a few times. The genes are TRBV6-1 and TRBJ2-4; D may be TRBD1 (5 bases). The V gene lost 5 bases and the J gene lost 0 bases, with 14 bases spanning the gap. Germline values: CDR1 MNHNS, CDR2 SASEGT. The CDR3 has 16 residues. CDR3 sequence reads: CASSYLGLEAKNIQYF. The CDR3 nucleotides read TGTGCCAGCAGTTATTTGGGGCTGGAAGCCAAAAACATTCAGTACTTC.

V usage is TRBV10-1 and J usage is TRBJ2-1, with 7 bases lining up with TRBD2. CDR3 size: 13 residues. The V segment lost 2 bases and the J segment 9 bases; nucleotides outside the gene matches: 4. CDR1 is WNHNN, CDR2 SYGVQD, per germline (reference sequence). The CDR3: CASSESGTVEQFF. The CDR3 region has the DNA TGCGCCAGCAGTGAGAGCGGGACTGTTGAGCAGTTCTTC.

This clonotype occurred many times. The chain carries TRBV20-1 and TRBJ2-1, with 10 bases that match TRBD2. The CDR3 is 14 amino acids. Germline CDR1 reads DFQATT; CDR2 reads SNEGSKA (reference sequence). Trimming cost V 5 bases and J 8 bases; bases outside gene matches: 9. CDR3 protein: CSAWRSGRADEQFF. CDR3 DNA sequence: TGCAGTGCTTGGAGGAGCGGGAGGGCCGATGAGCAGTTCTTC.

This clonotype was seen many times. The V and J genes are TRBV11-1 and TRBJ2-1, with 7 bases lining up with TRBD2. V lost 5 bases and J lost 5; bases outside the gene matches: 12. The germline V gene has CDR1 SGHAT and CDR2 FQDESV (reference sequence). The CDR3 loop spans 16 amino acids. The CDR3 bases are TGTGCCAGCAGCCCGCAGTCACTAGCGAATCACAATGAGCAGTTCTTC. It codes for CASSPQSLANHNEQFF.

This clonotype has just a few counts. The chain's CDR3 is CASSPQGQGRGNTIYF. The CDR3 coding sequence is TGTGCCAGCAGCCCCCAGGGACAGGGGAGAGGAAACACCATATATTTT. V and J are TRBV16 and TRBJ1-3; TRBD1 matches 10 bases. Trimming cost V 4 bases and J 4 bases; bases outside gene matches: 7. Germline V gene data show CDR1 as KGHSY and CDR2 as FQNENV. The CDR3 is 16 residues long.

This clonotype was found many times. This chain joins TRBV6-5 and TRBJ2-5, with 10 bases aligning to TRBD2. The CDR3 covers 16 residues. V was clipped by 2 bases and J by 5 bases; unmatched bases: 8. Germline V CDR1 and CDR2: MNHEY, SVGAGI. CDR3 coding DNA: TGTGCCAGCAGTTACGGTCTAGCGGGAGTGGGGGAGACCCAGTACTTC. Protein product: CASSYGLAGVGETQYF.

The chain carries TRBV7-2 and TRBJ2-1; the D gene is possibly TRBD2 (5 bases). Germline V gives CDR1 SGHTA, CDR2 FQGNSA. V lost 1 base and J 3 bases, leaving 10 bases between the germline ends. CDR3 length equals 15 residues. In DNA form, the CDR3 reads TGTGCCAGCAGCTTAGAGGGAGTGGGCTACAATGAGCAGTTCTTC. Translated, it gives CASSLEGVGYNEQFF.

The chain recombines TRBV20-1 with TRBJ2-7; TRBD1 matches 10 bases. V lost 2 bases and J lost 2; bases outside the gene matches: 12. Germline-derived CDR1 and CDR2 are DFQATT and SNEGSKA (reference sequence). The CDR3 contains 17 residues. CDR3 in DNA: TGCAGTGCTAGACGCCTGGGTGACAGGGGGCTCCCCTACGAGCAGTACTTC. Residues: CSARRLGDRGLPYEQYF.

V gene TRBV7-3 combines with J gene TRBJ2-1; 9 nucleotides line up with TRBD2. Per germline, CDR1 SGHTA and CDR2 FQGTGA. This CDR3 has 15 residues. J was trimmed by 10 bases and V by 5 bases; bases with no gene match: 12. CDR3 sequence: CASSQTAGGPGEQFF. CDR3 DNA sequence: TGTGCCAGCAGCCAAACCGCGGGAGGGCCGGGAGAGCAGTTCTTC. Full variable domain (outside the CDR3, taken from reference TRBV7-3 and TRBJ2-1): GAGVSQTPSNKVTEKGKYVELRCDPISGHTALYWYRQSLGQGPEFLIYFQGTGAADDSGLPNDRFFAVRPEGSVSTLKIQRTERGDSAVYLCASSQTAGGPGEQFFGPGTRLTVL.

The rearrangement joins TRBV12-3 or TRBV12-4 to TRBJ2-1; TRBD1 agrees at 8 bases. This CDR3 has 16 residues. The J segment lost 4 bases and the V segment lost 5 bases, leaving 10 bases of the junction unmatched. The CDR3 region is CASSHLGQGRYNEQFF. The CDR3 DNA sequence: TGTGCCAGCAGTCACCTTGGACAGGGAAGGTACAATGAGCAGTTCTTC.

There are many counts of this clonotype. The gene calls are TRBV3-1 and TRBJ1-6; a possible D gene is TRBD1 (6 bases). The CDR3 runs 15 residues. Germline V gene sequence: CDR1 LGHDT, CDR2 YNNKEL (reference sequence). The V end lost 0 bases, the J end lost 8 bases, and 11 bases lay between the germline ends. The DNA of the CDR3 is TGTGCCAGCAGCCAAGAGTGGGCAGGGGATTCACCCCTCCACTTT. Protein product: CASSQEWAGDSPLHF.

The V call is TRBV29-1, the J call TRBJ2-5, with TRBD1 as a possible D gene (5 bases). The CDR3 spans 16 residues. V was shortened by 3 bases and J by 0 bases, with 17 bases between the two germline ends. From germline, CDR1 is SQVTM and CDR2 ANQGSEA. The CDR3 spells CSVDPQEQGHQETQYF. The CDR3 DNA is TGCAGCGTTGACCCTCAAGAGCAGGGCCACCAAGAGACCCAGTACTTC.

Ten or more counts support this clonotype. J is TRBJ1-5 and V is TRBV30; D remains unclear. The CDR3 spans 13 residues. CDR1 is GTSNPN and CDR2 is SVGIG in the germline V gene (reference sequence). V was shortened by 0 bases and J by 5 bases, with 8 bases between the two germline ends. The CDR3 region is CAWSVNGDQPQHF. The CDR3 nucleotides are TGTGCCTGGAGTGTTAACGGAGATCAGCCCCAGCATTTT.

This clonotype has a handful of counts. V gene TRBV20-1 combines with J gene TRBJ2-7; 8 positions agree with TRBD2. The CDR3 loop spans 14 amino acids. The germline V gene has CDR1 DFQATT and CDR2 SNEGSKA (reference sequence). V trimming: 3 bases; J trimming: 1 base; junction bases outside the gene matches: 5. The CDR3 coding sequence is TGCAGTGCTAGTACTAGCGGAAAATCCTACGAGCAGTACTTC. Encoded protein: CSASTSGKSYEQYF.

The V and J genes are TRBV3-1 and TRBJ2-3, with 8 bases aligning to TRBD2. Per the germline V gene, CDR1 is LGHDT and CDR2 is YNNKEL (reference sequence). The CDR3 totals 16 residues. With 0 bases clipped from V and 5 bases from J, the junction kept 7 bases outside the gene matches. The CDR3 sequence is CASSQEWSGGVDTQYF. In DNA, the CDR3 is TGTGCCAGCAGCCAAGAATGGTCGGGAGGGGTAGATACGCAGTATTTT.

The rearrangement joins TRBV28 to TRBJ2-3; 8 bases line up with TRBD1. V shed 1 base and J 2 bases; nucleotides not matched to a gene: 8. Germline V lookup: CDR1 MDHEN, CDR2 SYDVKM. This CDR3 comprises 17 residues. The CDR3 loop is CASSLYGQGSNTDTQYF. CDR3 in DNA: TGTGCCAGCAGTTTATATGGACAGGGATCTAACACAGATACGCAGTATTTT.

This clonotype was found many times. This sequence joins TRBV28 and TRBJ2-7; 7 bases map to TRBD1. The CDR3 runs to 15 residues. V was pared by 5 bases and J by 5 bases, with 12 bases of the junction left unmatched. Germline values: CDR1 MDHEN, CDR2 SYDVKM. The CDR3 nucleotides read TGTGCCAGCAGTCGACTCGGACAGGAGCAGGACGAGCAGTACTTC. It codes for CASSRLGQEQDEQYF.